This entry describes one TCR beta chain. Its antigen is not known. The sample comes from a study of T cell responses to AZD1222 COVID-19 vaccine. The wider study: Second-dose timings of about 4 or about 12 weeks were pooled. Whole-study results and caveats: Reportedly, nearly half of unique spike TCRs recognized epitopes outside B.1.351/B.1.1.7 mutations. Following two doses of AZD1222, Spike-specific TCR breadth and depth rose. White British donors predominated, females outnumbered males, and clonal diversity was possibly underestimated.

Profiled with immunoSEQ multiplex PCR; TCRdb holds only in-frame clones, not every one. This table has approximately 120,000 clones, around 90% appearing once. CDR3 size: 16 residues. The germline CDR1 and CDR2 sequences are SGHTA and FQGNSA. The J segment lost 4 bases and the V segment lost 7 bases, leaving 14 bases of the junction unmatched. V usage is TRBV7-2 and J usage is TRBJ2-5, with TRBD1 matching 8 bases. This material consisted of peripheral blood, taken on day 0 of AZD1222 vaccination. The TCR sequence derives from an adult in good health. CDR3: CASTVGGRGLGETQYF. The CDR3 region has the DNA TGTGCCAGCACCGTTGGGGGCAGGGGGCTTGGAGAGACCCAGTACTTC.